This T cell receptor (beta chain) came from a study of blood T cell repertoires in COVID-19. Looking at the study overall: From the United States, Italy and Spain came samples of acute and convalescent COVID-19. Nucleic acid was either cDNA or gDNA, and it came from T cells, B-cell-depleted T cells, or PBMCs.

Source study methods: Reference gene primers were amplified, and this amplification served to estimate nucleated cell counts. Profiled with immunoSEQ multiplex PCR; TCRdb holds only in-frame clones, not every one. Clone size and the V and J calls come from that table; the DNA yielded D and trimming. The sample has more than 150,000 clones, 90% seen once; the top ten hold about 0.59%. Germline V gives CDR1 LGHDT, CDR2 YNNKEL (reference sequence). This CDR3 contains 14 residues. Deletions cut 1 base from V and 1 base from J, with 7 bases between. A single count supports this clone. The sample consisted of peripheral blood. V and J are TRBV3-1 (or the pseudogene TRBV3-2) and TRBJ1-1; D is ambiguous. This sequence was found in a man aged 50-60 years with acute or convalescent COVID-19. The CDR3 loop is CASSQVARNTEAFF. CDR3 nucleotides: TGTGCCAGCAGCCAAGTCGCCAGGAACACTGAAGCTTTCTTT.